The sequence of this TCR beta chain was determined in a study of blood T cell repertoires in COVID-19. The data were produced by immunoSEQ multiplex PCR, yet TCRdb's version contains in-frame clones alone and is incomplete. The sample lists under 70,000 clones; 80% were seen once. V dropped 5 bases and J dropped 6 bases, with 12 bases sitting between them. CDR1 SGHTS and CDR2 YDEGEE come from the germline V gene. The length of the CDR3 is 14 residues. Material: peripheral blood. This clonotype was sampled from a human donor in a cohort sampled during active COVID-19. The chain recombines TRBV5-8 with TRBJ1-6; D gene uncertain. The CDR3 DNA is TGTGCCAGCAGGCTTGAGGCAGCTAATTCACCCCTCCACTTT. As protein: CASRLEAANSPLHF.